Following are 26 T cell receptor beta chains from one sample sequenced in a study of T-cell memory formation after mild COVID-19. TCRdb passed the 5' RACE reads through MiXCR, listing each CDR3 protein once. The data hold 40,000 to 60,000 distinct CDR3 sequences, with approximately 9% observed a single time. Sequencing used PBMCs or a T cell subset sorted from them (not recorded which). The receptors were sampled from an adult woman who had mild COVID-19 (a few samples of this study predate the infection). Cell type and time point are not known.

This clonotype turned up a few times. This rearrangement joins TRBV20-1 to TRBJ1-2; a weak D match, TRBD1 (6 bases). Trimming shortened V by 6 bases and J by 4 bases, and 15 bases separated the two germline ends. There are 13 residues in the CDR3. Germline assignment: CDR1 DFQATT and CDR2 SNEGSKA (reference sequence). CDR3 nucleotides: TGCAGTGCCTTGGGGGGGCAGCTCTATGGCTACACCTTC. Translated: CSALGGQLYGYTF.

J is TRBJ2-7 and V is TRBV7-9; TRBD2 matches 10 bases. The junction had 4 bases not matched to a gene; V was cut back by 2 bases and J by 6 bases. Per the germline V gene, CDR1 is SEHNR and CDR2 is FQNEAQ (reference sequence). The CDR3 covers 14 residues. The CDR3 DNA sequence: TGTGCCAGCAGCTTACTGCTAGCGGGAGTCGAGCAGTACTTC. This sequence encodes CASSLLLAGVEQYF.

This clonotype was observed at least ten times. The gene calls are TRBV5-6 and TRBJ2-2; TRBD2 agrees at 12 bases. This CDR3 spans 17 amino acids. Per germline, CDR1 SGHDT and CDR2 YYEEEE. The ends lost 4 bases at V and 1 base at J; junction bases unmatched: 5. The CDR3 DNA reads TGTGCCAGCAGCGGCCTACTAGCGGGAGGGAACACCGGGGAGCTGTTTTTT. Amino acid sequence: CASSGLLAGGNTGELFF.

This clonotype has a handful of counts. This rearrangement joins TRBV24-1 to TRBJ2-2; possible D gene TRBD2, 6 bases. The CDR3 loop spans 15 amino acids. The germline gives CDR1 KGHDR, CDR2 SFDVKD. V was shortened by 7 bases and J by 2 bases, with 13 bases between the two germline ends. The CDR3: CATSLGLLNTGELFF. The CDR3 region has the DNA TGTGCCACCAGCTTGGGACTTCTTAACACCGGGGAGCTGTTTTTT.

This clonotype was picked up many times. The V call is TRBV20-1, the J call TRBJ1-5, with 9 bases that match TRBD1. The J segment lost 5 bases and the V segment lost 6 bases, leaving 8 bases of the junction unmatched. CDR3 size: 14 residues. From germline, CDR1 is DFQATT and CDR2 SNEGSKA (reference sequence). This CDR3 reads CSADGTGSDQPQHF. The CDR3 DNA sequence: TGCAGTGCCGATGGGACAGGGTCGGATCAGCCCCAGCATTTT.

Only a few counts were recorded for this clonotype. This chain links TRBV4-1 with TRBJ2-3, with D possibly TRBD2 on 5 matching bases. The CDR3 runs 16 residues. V dropped 1 base and J dropped 4 bases, with 15 bases sitting between them. Germline CDR1 is MGHRA and CDR2 is YSYEKL. As DNA, the CDR3 is TGCGCCAGCAGCCAAGGGGGATTAGCGAGGGCAGATACGCAGTATTTT. As protein: CASSQGGLARADTQYF.

This clonotype was seen only a few times. V gene TRBV20-1 combines with J gene TRBJ1-2; D not resolved. Trimming removed 6 bases at V and 4 bases at J, with 15 bases between. The CDR3 is 13 amino acids. From germline, CDR1 is DFQATT and CDR2 SNEGSKA (reference sequence). In DNA, the CDR3 is TGCAGTGCCATAGTCCTGGACCGCTATGGCTACACCTTC. Translation: CSAIVLDRYGYTF.

This clonotype was seen many times. The chain is built from TRBV4-2 and TRBJ1-2; D is undetermined. The CDR3 runs 13 residues. Trimming left V 0 bases short and J 7 bases short, with 9 bases between. CDR1 and CDR2 from the germline V gene are LGHNA and YNFKEQ. In DNA form, the CDR3 reads TGTGCCAGCAGCCAAGAACAACCGGCTGGCTACACCTTC. It translates to CASSQEQPAGYTF.

In nucleotides, the CDR3 is TGCGCCAGCAGCCACCAAGGACAGGGAAGTAATCAGCCCCAGCATTTT. It translates to CASSHQGQGSNQPQHF. V gene TRBV4-1 combines with J gene TRBJ1-5; 8 bases line up with TRBD1. CDR1 and CDR2 from the germline V gene are MGHRA and YSYEKL. The ends lost 3 bases at V and 4 bases at J; junction bases unmatched: 8. The CDR3 sequence is 16 residues long.

There are a few counts of this clonotype. The chain joins TRBV5-4 to TRBJ1-1; D possibly corresponds to TRBD1 (5 bases). Per germline, CDR1 SGHNT and CDR2 YYREEE (reference sequence). This CDR3 has 14 amino acids. V lost 4 bases to trimming and J lost 5 bases, with 15 bases between them. CDR3 sequence (DNA): TGTGCCAGCAGCGCCGGGGGGGTGAGGACTGAAGCTTTCTTT. Protein sequence: CASSAGGVRTEAFF.

This clonotype was seen a handful of times. V is TRBV6-2 or TRBV6-3 and J is TRBJ2-7; D uncertain. There are 16 residues in the CDR3. V was shortened by 7 bases and J by 3 bases, with 22 bases between the two germline ends. Looked up from germline, CDR1 is MNHEY and CDR2 is SVGEGT. The CDR3 sequence is CASTKDGPRRHYEQYF. The CDR3 DNA is TGTGCCAGCACCAAAGATGGACCACGCCGGCACTACGAGCAGTACTTC.

This clonotype has at least ten counts. V is TRBV7-2 and J is TRBJ1-2; the D gene is possibly TRBD1 (6 bases). V lost 9 bases and J 6 bases, leaving 11 bases between the germline ends. Germline CDR1 reads SGHTA; CDR2 reads FQGNSA. CDR3 length: 11 amino acids. This CDR3 is CASVGGDGYTF. DNA for the CDR3: TGTGCCAGTGTGGGGGGCGATGGCTACACCTTC.

This clonotype was found a few times. The gene calls are TRBV12-3 or TRBV12-4 and TRBJ1-3; TRBD1 is a possible D gene (6 bases). CDR3 length: 14 amino acids. V lost 5 bases and J 4 bases, leaving 12 bases between the germline ends. The CDR3 nucleotides are TGTGCCAGCAGTCCCACAGGGCGAGGAAACACCATATATTTT. Its translation: CASSPTGRGNTIYF.

This clonotype occurred many times. The gene calls are TRBV27 and TRBJ2-1, with D possibly matching TRBD2 (6 bases). With 5 bases removed from V and 6 bases from J, the gap between germline ends came to 11 bases. This CDR3 is 13 amino acids long. Per germline, CDR1 MNHEY and CDR2 SMNVEV (reference sequence). The CDR3 DNA sequence: TGTGCCAGCAGTCCGGGAGCCCCCAATGAGCAGTTCTTC. Translating it yields CASSPGAPNEQFF.

This clonotype has only a few counts. This rearrangement joins TRBV29-1 to TRBJ2-2; D is perhaps TRBD1 (6 bases). V lost 5 bases and J lost 2, with 12 bases in between. Germline assignment: CDR1 SQVTM and CDR2 ANQGSEA. The CDR3 spans 14 residues. As DNA, the CDR3 is TGCAGCGTTCGAAAGGGGACAAACACCGGGGAGCTGTTTTTT. Residues: CSVRKGTNTGELFF.

In its sample, this clonotype was seen a few times. This chain links TRBV3-1 with TRBJ2-4, with D maybe TRBD2 (5 bases). The CDR3 spans 16 residues. The V gene lost 0 bases and the J gene lost 4 bases, with 13 bases spanning the gap. The V gene's germline CDR1 is LGHDT and CDR2 YNNKEL (reference sequence). The CDR3 spells CASSQDRRRWKNIQYF. The CDR3 DNA reads as TGTGCCAGCAGCCAAGATAGGAGGCGATGGAAAAACATTCAGTACTTC.

The CDR3 region is CASAKGGPSNTGELFF. CDR3 DNA sequence: TGCGCCAGCGCCAAAGGGGGGCCGTCGAACACCGGGGAGCTGTTTTTT. The rearrangement links TRBV5-1 to TRBJ2-2; D tentatively reads TRBD1 or TRBD2 (6 bases each). The length of the CDR3 is 16 residues. Per the germline V gene, CDR1 is SGHRS and CDR2 is YFSETQ. Trimming pared 7 bases from V and 0 bases from J, leaving 16 bases between.

The table lists this clonotype with many counts. The CDR3 here is CASSRGSAGSYNEQFF. The DNA for the CDR3 is TGTGCCAGCAGCCGTGGTTCGGCGGGGTCCTACAATGAGCAGTTCTTC. V is TRBV14 and J is TRBJ2-1; perhaps TRBD2 as D (6 bases). Trimming pared 4 bases from V and 1 base from J, leaving 14 bases between. The germline CDR1 and CDR2 sequences are SGHDN and FVKESK. The CDR3 runs 16 residues.

This clonotype was seen many times. The rearrangement joins TRBV4-2 to TRBJ2-5, with D possibly being TRBD2 (6 bases). The ends were cut back, 1 base at V and 3 bases at J, with 21 bases in the middle. The CDR3 has 18 amino acids. CDR1 is LGHNA, CDR2 YNFKEQ, per germline. CDR3 loop: CASSQVSAAGTAEETQYF. CDR3 bases: TGTGCCAGCAGCCAAGTTTCCGCCGCCGGGACTGCCGAAGAGACCCAGTACTTC.

This chain uses TRBV10-2 with TRBJ2-7, with 9 nucleotides matching TRBD2. Germline trimming cut 6 bases from V and 6 bases from J; bases unmatched to any gene: 9. CDR1 is WSHSY and CDR2 is SAAADI in the germline V gene. The CDR3 totals 14 residues. The CDR3 protein is CASRTGLAWGEQYF. CDR3 in DNA: TGCGCCAGCAGAACCGGACTAGCGTGGGGCGAGCAGTACTTC.

This clonotype was seen just once. This chain joins TRBV24-1 and TRBJ1-1; a weak D match, TRBD1 (5 bases). CDR1 is KGHDR, CDR2 SFDVKD, per germline. This CDR3 comprises 13 residues. The ends were cut back, 7 bases at V and 1 base at J, with 9 bases in the middle. The CDR3 here is CATSQTENTEAFF. The CDR3 nucleotides are TGTGCCACCAGCCAGACAGAGAACACTGAAGCTTTCTTT.

The rearrangement uses TRBV5-1 and TRBJ1-1, with 7 bases lining up with TRBD1. V dropped 3 bases and J dropped 1; count of bases not matched to a gene: 15. The germline gives CDR1 SGHRS, CDR2 YFSETQ. The CDR3 loop spans 18 amino acids. In nucleotides, the CDR3 is TGCGCCAGCAGCTCCTTGTCCTTTGGGAGGGGGCAGAACACTGAAGCTTTCTTT. It translates to CASSSLSFGRGQNTEAFF.

The J gene is TRBJ2-1, the V gene TRBV5-1, with D perhaps TRBD1 or TRBD2 (5 bases each). The ends were cut back, 2 bases at V and 5 bases at J, with 14 bases in the middle. This CDR3 comprises 15 residues. Germline V CDR1 and CDR2: SGHRS, YFSETQ. The CDR3: CASSLAGTPNNEQFF. CDR3 nucleotide sequence: TGCGCCAGCAGCTTAGCCGGGACCCCTAACAATGAGCAGTTCTTC.

This clonotype was picked up one time. The V and J genes are TRBV7-3 and TRBJ1-1; D is possibly TRBD1 (5 bases). V shed 2 bases and J shed 1 base, with 8 bases lying between them. The CDR3 runs 14 residues. Germline V gene sequence: CDR1 SGHTA, CDR2 FQGTGA. The CDR3 nucleotides read TGTGCCAGCAGCTTAGGGGGGAAGAACACTGAAGCTTTCTTT. It specifies CASSLGGKNTEAFF.

The gene calls are TRBV19 and TRBJ2-2; 7 bases map to TRBD1. Unmatched junction bases numbered 5, after V lost 6 bases and J lost 4 bases. Per germline, CDR1 LNHDA and CDR2 SQIVND (reference sequence). The CDR3 extends over 14 amino acids. CDR3 nucleotides: TGTGCCAGTAGGGTGGGACAGATCACCGGGGAGCTGTTTTTT. Its protein is CASRVGQITGELFF.

In this sample, this clonotype turned up a few times. The chain combines TRBV12-3 or TRBV12-4 with TRBJ1-5, with D unresolved. The CDR3 contains 13 residues. V lost 4 bases and J lost 4, with 8 bases in between. The CDR3 reads CASSSEKNQPQHF. CDR3 DNA sequence: TGTGCCAGCAGTTCCGAGAAAAATCAGCCCCAGCATTTT.